This T cell receptor (beta chain) emerged from a study of T-cell reconstitution after alpha-beta-depleted transplantation in children. The library targeted TCRbeta and was prepared with unique molecular identifiers. TCRdb redid the calling of the PCR reads with MiXCR, one entry per CDR3 protein. The profile covers 360,000 or so distinct CDR3 sequences, with 20% appearing a single time and around 4% taken by the ten largest. Germline loops: CDR1 MGHRA, CDR2 YSYEKL. The CDR3 is made up of 16 amino acids. The germline V and J ends were trimmed by 1 base and 0 bases, with 11 bases remaining between them. In its sample, this clonotype was seen a few times.

This clonotype was sampled from a human donor who donated a stem cell graft to a child with acute myeloid leukemia. The starting material was PBMCs from the stem cell graft donor, obtained from the stem cell graft. The chain employs TRBV4-1 and TRBJ2-3; D is unresolved. The CDR3 protein is CASSQVHLTSTDTQYF. CDR3 in DNA: TGCGCCAGCAGCCAAGTACACTTAACTAGCACAGATACGCAGTATTTT.